This T cell receptor (beta chain) was observed in a study of T cell changes during pregnancy in multiple sclerosis. The CDR3 has 14 residues. Trimming shortened V by 1 base and J by 4 bases, and 11 bases separated the two germline ends. Germline lookup yields CDR1 SGHDT and CDR2 YYEEEE. Profiling relied on immunoSEQ multiplex PCR, and the TCRdb table lists in-frame clones only, not all of them. The top ten hold about 2.6% of the sample, which has 12,000 to 15,000 clones, roughly 93% seen once. This sequence joins TRBV5-6 and TRBJ1-2; maybe TRBD1 (6 bases). The source was peripheral blood, collected in the second trimester of pregnancy. The source is a female donor in good health, enrolled as a control in a pregnancy study. For the CDR3, the DNA is TGTGCCAGCAGCTTGCCCGGACAGATCTATGGCTACACCTTC. This translates into CASSLPGQIYGYTF.